This TCR beta chain derives from a study of human T cells and chemical hapten exposure. General observations from the study: Expanded TCRs formed significantly more large CDR3 similarity clusters than controls.

TCRdb reprocessed the RACE reads with MiXCR, giving one entry per CDR3 protein. The sample has 100,000 or so distinct CDR3 sequences, roughly a tenth seen once. Within the sample, this clonotype is medium-sized (0.01 to 0.1%). Antigen specificity is unknown. Time point specified: patch test 1, 2 weeks after DPC sensitization. The treatment denotes: therapeutic diphenylcyclopropenone sensitization with weekly scalp DPC. The source material was whole blood, sampled in connection with sensitization to the hapten diphenylcyclopropenone (DPC). The clonotype originates from a man aged 40-50 years with alopecia areata. Some clones in this sample may be carry-over from other donors' samples.

The CDR3 sequence is CATRPTGVNTEAFF. In nucleotides, the CDR3 is TGTGCCACCAGGCCTACAGGGGTGAACACTGAAGCTTTCTTT. The chain recombines TRBV24-1 with TRBJ1-1; TRBD1 agrees at 7 bases. CDR1 and CDR2 from the germline V gene are KGHDR and SFDVKD. The V gene end was trimmed by 7 bases and the J gene end by 0 bases; junction bases not matched to a gene: 4. The CDR3 has 14 amino acids.